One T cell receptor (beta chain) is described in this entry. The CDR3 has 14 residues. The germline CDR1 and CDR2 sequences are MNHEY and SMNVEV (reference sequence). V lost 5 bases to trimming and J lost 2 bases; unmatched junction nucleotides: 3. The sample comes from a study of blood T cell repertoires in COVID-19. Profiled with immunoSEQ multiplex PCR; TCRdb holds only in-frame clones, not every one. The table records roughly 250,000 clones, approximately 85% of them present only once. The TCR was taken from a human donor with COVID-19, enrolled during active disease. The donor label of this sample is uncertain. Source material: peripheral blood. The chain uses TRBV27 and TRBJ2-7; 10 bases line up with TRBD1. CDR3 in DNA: TGTGCCAGCAGTGGGACAGGGGTAGCCTACGAGCAGTACTTC. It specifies CASSGTGVAYEQYF.